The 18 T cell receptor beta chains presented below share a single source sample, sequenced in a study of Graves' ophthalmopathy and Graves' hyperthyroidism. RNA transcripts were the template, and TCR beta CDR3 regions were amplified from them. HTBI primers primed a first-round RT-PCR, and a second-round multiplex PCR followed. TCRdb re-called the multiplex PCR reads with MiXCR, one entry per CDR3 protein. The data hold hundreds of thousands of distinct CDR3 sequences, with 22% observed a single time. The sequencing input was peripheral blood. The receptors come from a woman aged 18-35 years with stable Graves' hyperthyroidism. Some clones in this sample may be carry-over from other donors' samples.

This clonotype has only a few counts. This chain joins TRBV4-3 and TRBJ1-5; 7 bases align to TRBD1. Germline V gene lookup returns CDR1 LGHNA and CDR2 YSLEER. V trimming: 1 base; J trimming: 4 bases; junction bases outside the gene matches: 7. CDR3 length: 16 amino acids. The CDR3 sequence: CASSQGVPGGNQPQHF. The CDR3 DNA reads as TGCGCCAGCAGCCAAGGAGTACCAGGGGGTAATCAGCCCCAGCATTTT.

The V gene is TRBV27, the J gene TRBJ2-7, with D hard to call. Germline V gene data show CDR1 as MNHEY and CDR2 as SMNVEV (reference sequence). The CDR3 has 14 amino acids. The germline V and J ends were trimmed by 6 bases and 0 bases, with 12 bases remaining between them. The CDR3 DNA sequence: TGTGCCAGCAGCGAATATCCTAGCTCCTACGAGCAGTACTTC. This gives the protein CASSEYPSSYEQYF.

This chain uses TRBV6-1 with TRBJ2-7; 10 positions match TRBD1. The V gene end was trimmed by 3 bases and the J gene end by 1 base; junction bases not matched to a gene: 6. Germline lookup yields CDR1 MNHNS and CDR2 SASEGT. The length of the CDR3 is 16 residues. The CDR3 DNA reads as TGTGCCAGCAGTGATGGACAGGGGGTTGTATCCTACGAGCAGTACTTC. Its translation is CASSDGQGVVSYEQYF.

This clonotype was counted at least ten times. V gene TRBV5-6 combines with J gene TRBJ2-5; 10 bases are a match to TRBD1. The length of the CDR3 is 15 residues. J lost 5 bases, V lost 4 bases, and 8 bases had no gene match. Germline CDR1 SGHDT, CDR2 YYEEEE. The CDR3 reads CASSPRQGAGETQYF. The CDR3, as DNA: TGTGCCAGCAGCCCACGACAGGGGGCGGGGGAGACCCAGTACTTC.

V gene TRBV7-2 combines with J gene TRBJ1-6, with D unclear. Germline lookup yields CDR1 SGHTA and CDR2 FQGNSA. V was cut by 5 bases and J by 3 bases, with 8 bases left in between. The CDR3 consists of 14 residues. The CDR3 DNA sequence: TGTGCCAGCAGCGATGTAGTCTATAATTCACCCCTCCACTTT. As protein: CASSDVVYNSPLHF.

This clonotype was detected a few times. CDR3 sequence: CSIGTGGGEAFF. The DNA for the CDR3 is TGCAGCATCGGGACAGGGGGAGGCGAAGCTTTCTTT. The V call is TRBV20-1, the J call TRBJ1-1; 11 nucleotides match TRBD1. The CDR3 has 12 residues. Germline-derived CDR1 and CDR2 are DFQATT and SNEGSKA (reference sequence).

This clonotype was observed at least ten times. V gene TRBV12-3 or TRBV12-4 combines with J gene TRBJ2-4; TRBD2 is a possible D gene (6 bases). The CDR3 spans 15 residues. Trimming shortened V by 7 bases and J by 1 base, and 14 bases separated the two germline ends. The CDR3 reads CASTSGVGAKNIQYF. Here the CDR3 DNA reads TGTGCCAGCACCTCGGGGGTGGGGGCCAAAAACATTCAGTACTTC.

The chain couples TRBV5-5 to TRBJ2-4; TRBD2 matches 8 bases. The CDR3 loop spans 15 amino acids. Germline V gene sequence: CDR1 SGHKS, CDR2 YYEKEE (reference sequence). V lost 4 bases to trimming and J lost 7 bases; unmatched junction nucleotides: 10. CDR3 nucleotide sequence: TGTGCCAGCAGCAAATCGGGGGGGCCCGACAACATTCAGTACTTC. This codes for CASSKSGGPDNIQYF.

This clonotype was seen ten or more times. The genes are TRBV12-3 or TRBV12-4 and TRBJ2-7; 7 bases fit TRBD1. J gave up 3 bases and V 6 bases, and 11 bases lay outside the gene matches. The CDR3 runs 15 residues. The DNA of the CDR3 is TGTGCCAGCAGGGCCGGGACAGCAGGTTTCTACGAGCAGTACTTC. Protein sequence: CASRAGTAGFYEQYF.

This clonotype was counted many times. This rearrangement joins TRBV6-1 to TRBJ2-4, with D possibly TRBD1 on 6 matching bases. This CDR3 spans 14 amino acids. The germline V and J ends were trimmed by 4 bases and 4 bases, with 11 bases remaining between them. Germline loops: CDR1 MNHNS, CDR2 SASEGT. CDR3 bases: TGTGCCAGCAGTGCCCAAGGACAGAAAAACATTCAGTACTTC. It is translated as CASSAQGQKNIQYF.

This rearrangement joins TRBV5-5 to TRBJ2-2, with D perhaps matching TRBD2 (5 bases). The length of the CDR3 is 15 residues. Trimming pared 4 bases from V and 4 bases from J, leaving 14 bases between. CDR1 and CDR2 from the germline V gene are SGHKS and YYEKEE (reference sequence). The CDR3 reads CASSPDGVGTGELFF. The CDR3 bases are TGTGCCAGCAGCCCCGACGGGGTGGGCACCGGGGAGCTGTTTTTT.

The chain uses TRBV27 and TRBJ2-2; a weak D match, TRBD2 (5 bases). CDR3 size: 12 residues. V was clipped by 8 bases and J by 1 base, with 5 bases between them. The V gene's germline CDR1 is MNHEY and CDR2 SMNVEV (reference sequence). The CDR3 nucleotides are TGTGCCAGCGGACTGAACACCGGGGAGCTGTTTTTT. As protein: CASGLNTGELFF.

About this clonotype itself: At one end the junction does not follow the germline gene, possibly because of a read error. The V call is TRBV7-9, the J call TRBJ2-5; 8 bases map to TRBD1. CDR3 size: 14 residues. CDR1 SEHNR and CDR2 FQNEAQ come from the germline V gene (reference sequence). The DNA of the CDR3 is TGTGCCAGCACCCGGACAGGGATCCAAGTGACCCAGTACTTC. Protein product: CASTRTGIQVTQYF.

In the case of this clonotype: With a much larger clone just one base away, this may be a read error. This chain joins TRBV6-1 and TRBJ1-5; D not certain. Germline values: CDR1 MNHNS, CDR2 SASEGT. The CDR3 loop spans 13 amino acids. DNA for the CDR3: TGTGCCAGCAGTGAACTCTCGGAACAGCCCCAGCGTTTT. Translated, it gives CASSELSEQPQRF.

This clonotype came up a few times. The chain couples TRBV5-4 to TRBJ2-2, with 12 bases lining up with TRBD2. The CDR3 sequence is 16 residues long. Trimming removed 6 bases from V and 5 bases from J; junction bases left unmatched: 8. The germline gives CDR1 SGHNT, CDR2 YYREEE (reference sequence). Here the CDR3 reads CASTPSGGAGTGELFF. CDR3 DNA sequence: TGTGCCAGCACCCCTAGCGGGGGGGCTGGAACCGGGGAGCTGTTTTTT.

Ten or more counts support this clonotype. CDR3 DNA: TGTGCCACCGATACAGGGCTCACCCGAAGCCAGCCCCAGCATTTT. This translates into CATDTGLTRSQPQHF. The rearrangement joins TRBV19 to TRBJ1-5; D might be TRBD1 (6 bases). CDR3 size: 15 residues. The ends were cut back, 10 bases at V and 7 bases at J, with 23 bases in the middle. The germline CDR1 and CDR2 sequences are LNHDA and SQIVND (reference sequence). The full variable domain, its missing parts supplied by reference TRBV19 and TRBJ1-5, is DGGITQSPKYLFRKEGQNVTLSCEQNLNHDAMYWYRQDPGQGLRLIYYSQIVNDFQKGDIAEGYSVSREKKESFPLTVTSAQKNPTAFYLCATDTGLTRSQPQHFGDGTRLSIL.

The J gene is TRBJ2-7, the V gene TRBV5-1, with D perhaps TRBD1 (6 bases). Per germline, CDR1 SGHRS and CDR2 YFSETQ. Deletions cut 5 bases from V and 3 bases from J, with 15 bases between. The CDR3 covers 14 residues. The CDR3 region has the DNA TGCGCCAGCAGTCGGGACATTCCCGGCTACGAGCAGTACTTC. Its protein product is CASSRDIPGYEQYF.

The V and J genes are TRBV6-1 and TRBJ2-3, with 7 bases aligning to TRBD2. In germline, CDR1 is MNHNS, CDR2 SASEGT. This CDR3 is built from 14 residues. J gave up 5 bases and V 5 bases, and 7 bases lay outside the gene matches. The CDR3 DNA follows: TGTGCCAGCAGTAGCGGGGACCGGGGAGATACGCAGTATTTT. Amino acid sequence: CASSSGDRGDTQYF.